Sequencing of this TCR beta chain was carried out in a study of CD8 T cells in ankylosing spondylitis. Overall study results and limits: Disease-linked clones were found to be CD8+ and relatively rare in peripheral blood. Reportedly, matched ankylosing spondylitis synovial fluid was significantly enriched for disease-linked clones. Ankylosing spondylitis blood appeared to be characterized by a TCR beta motif of eight highly homologous variants.

The CDR3 has 17 residues. Germline V CDR1 and CDR2: MNHEY, SVGAGI. One entry per CDR3 protein results from TCRdb running MiXCR on the 5' RACE reads. The profile shows fewer than 250,000 distinct CDR3 sequences, more than 25% of them singletons. Concerning this clonotype: Its antigen is as yet unknown. An end of the junction does not agree with germline; a read error may underlie this.

The receptor was derived from a male donor with ankylosing spondylitis or in good health (not recorded which). Sequencing input: blood, either unsorted or a sorted T cell fraction (not recorded which). The chain uses TRBV6-5 and TRBJ1-5; 7 positions agree with TRBD1. The CDR3 region has the DNA TGTGCCAGCAGTTACTTTACCTCGGGACAGTCCAATCAGCCCCAGCATTTC. It is translated as CASSYFTSGQSNQPQHF.